These T cell receptor beta chains were read from a single sample in a study of blood T cell repertoires in COVID-19. The repertoire was sequenced with immunoSEQ multiplex PCR; TCRdb's copy has only in-frame clones and lacks some. The table has tens of thousands of clones, around 77% seen once. Sequenced sample: peripheral blood. The receptors originated from a human donor in a cohort sampled during active COVID-19. CDR3s include the opening cysteine and the closing phenylalanine or tryptophan. Fields, in order: clone size, D gene, J gene, V gene, CDR3 DNA, CDR3 protein. A D gene is named only where the DNA matches it firmly. Not every row has a clone size; where given, it reads once, few, many or a size class.

>NA|NA|TRBJ2-3|TRBV4-2
TGTGCCAGCAGCCAAGAAGTGGGGGCGCGCACAGATACGCAGTATTTT
CASSQEVGARTDTQYF
>few|TRBD1|TRBJ1-6|TRBV30
TGTGCCTCATCACAGGGGTCGGATTCACCCCTCCACTTT
CASSQGSDSPLHF
>NA|TRBD1|TRBJ2-6|TRBV5-4
TGTGCCAGCAGCTTGGGACAGGGGGCTCGTGGGGCCAACGTCCTGACTTTC
CASSLGQGARGANVLTF
>few|NA|TRBJ1-1|TRBV28
TGTGCCAGCAGTTCCCCGCGGCGACGGAACACTGAAGCTTTCTTT
CASSSPRRRNTEAFF
>NA|NA|TRBJ1-2|TRBV6-5
TGTGCCAGTCGGACCCAGGGCTTGAACTATGGCTACACCTTC
CASRTQGLNYGYTF
>few|NA|TRBJ1-1|TRBV10-3
TGTGCCATCAGTGAGTCGGGTGCGGGGAACACTGAAGCTTTCTTT
CAISESGAGNTEAFF
>NA|NA|TRBJ2-3|TRBV11-3
TGTGCCAGCAGCTTAGGTGCGGGGGATACGCAGTATTTT
CASSLGAGDTQYF
>once|NA|TRBJ2-2|TRBV25-1
TGTGCCAGCCTTACCGCGTACACCGGGGAGCTGTTTTTT
CASLTAYTGELFF
>few|NA|TRBJ2-1|TRBV24-1
TGTGCCACCAGTGATGGATGGGCTGACTCCTACAATGAGCAGTTCTTC
CATSDGWADSYNEQFF
>few|NA|TRBJ2-1|TRBV18
TGTGCCAGCTCAGGGACTCGTTCCTACAATGAGCAGTTCTTC
CASSGTRSYNEQFF
>few|TRBD1|TRBJ1-2|TRBV27
TGTGCCAGCAGTCCGATCGGGACAGAGAATAACTATGGCTACACCTTC
CASSPIGTENNYGYTF
>few|TRBD1|TRBJ1-2|TRBV30
TGTGCCTGGAGTGGGGGACAGGGGTATGGCTACACCTTC
CAWSGGQGYGYTF
>NA|NA|TRBJ1-3|TRBV5-6
TGTGCCAGCAGCTGGGGATGGACAGTTGGCTCTGGAAACACCATATATTTT
CASSWGWTVGSGNTIYF
>NA|NA|TRBJ2-1|TRBV10-3
TGTGCCATCAGTGTTGGGACATCCAACAATGAGCAGTTCTTC
CAISVGTSNNEQFF
>NA|NA|TRBJ2-7|TRBV10-3
TGTGCCATCAGTGAGGGGACTGTAAACGAGCAGTACTTC
CAISEGTVNEQYF
>once|TRBD1|TRBJ1-2|TRBV4-1
TGCGCCAGCAGCCACGTGACAGGGAATGGCTACACCTTC
CASSHVTGNGYTF